The 2 T cell receptor beta chains reported below all come from one sample, sequenced in a study of control samples from healthy donors and cancer patients. Profiling relied on immunoSEQ multiplex PCR, and the TCRdb table lists in-frame clones only, not all of them. This table has around 110,000 clones, roughly nine tenths appearing once. The specimen was PBMCs. The receptors were gathered from a woman between 50 and 59 years old with colorectal cancer.

V and J are TRBV2 and TRBJ2-3; 10 positions match TRBD1. Trimming cost V 4 bases and J 9 bases; bases outside gene matches: 10. Germline CDR1 SNHLY, CDR2 FYNNEI. This CDR3 has 15 residues. In DNA form, the CDR3 reads TGTGCCAGCAGTGGCGGACAGGGGGTTTTGCCCACGCAGTATTTT. It is translated as CASSGGQGVLPTQYF.

The V and J genes are TRBV5-6 and TRBJ1-1, with D unresolved. The CDR3 loop spans 14 amino acids. V was shortened by 0 bases and J by 2 bases, with 8 bases between the two germline ends. Per germline, CDR1 SGHDT and CDR2 YYEEEE. Here the CDR3 reads CASSLVLSNTEAFF. The CDR3 nucleotides read TGTGCCAGCAGCTTGGTGTTATCTAACACTGAAGCTTTCTTT.